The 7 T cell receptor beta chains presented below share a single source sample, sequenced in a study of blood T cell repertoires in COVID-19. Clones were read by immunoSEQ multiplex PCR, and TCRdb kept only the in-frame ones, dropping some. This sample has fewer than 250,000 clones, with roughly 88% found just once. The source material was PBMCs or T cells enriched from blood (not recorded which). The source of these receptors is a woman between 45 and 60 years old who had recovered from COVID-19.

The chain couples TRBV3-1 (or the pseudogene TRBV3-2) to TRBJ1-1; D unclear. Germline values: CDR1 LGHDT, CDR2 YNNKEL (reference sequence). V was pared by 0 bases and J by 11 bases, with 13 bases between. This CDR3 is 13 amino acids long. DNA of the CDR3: TGTGCCAGCAGCCAAGATGTGCGCGGCGGGGCTTTCTTT. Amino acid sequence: CASSQDVRGGAFF.

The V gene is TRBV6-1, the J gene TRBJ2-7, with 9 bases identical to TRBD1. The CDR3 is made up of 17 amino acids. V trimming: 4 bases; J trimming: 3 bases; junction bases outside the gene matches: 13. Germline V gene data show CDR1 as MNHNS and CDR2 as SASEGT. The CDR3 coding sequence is TGTGCCAGCAGTGTCCAACCCTCGGGACAGGGATTCTACGAGCAGTACTTC. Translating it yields CASSVQPSGQGFYEQYF.

Here the CDR3 reads CASSPRQGSYNSPLHF. CDR3 nucleotide sequence: TGTGCCAGCTCACCGAGACAGGGTTCCTATAATTCACCCCTCCACTTT. The chain combines TRBV18 with TRBJ1-6; TRBD1 matches at 7 bases. V was pared by 3 bases and J by 1 base, with 3 bases of the junction left unmatched. Germline CDR1 is KGHSH and CDR2 is LQKENI. The CDR3 is 16 residues long.

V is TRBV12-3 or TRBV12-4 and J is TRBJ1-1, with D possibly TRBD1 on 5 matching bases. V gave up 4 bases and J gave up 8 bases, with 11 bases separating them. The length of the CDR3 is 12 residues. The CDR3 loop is CASSSRVPEAFF. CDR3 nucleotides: TGTGCCAGCAGTTCCAGGGTCCCCGAAGCTTTCTTT.

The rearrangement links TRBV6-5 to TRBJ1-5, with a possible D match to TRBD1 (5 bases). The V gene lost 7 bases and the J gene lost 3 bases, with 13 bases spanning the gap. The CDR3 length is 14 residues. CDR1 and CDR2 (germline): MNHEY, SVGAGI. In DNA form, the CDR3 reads TGTGCCAGCAACCCCGACAGTTCCAATCAGCCCCAGCATTTT. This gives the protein CASNPDSSNQPQHF.

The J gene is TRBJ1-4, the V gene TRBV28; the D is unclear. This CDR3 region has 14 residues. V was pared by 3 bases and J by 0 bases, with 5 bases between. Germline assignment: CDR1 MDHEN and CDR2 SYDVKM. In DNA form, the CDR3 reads TGTGCCAGCAGTTTGACATCAACTAATGAAAAACTGTTTTTT. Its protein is CASSLTSTNEKLFF.

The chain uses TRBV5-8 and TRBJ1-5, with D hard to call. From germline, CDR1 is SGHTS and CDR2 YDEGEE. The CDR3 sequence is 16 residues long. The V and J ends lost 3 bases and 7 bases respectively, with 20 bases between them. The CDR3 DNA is TGTGCCAGCAGCTCACCAGGCGGCGGCAGAGGGCAGCCCCAGCATTTT. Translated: CASSSPGGGRGQPQHF.